These 17 T cell receptor beta chains share one sample of origin, sequenced in a study of T-cell memory formation after mild COVID-19. MiXCR, run by TCRdb on the 5' RACE reads, gives a single entry per CDR3 protein. The data hold 40,000 to 55,000 distinct CDR3 sequences, with 6% to 8% observed a single time. Sequenced sample: PBMCs or a T cell subset sorted from them (not recorded which). These receptors were obtained from a man in his late teens or twenties who had mild COVID-19 (a few samples of this study predate the infection). Cell type and time point are not known.

The chain recombines TRBV2 with TRBJ2-7; the D is unclear. Deletions cut 8 bases from V and 0 bases from J, with 11 bases between. Germline-derived CDR1 and CDR2 are SNHLY and FYNNEI. This CDR3 has 13 amino acids. This CDR3 is CASEREASYEQYV. In DNA, the CDR3 is TGTGCCAGCGAAAGGGAAGCCTCCTACGAGCAGTACGTC.

This chain uses TRBV4-2 with TRBJ2-2; 11 bases agree with TRBD1. Trimming at V came to 1 base and at J to 6 bases, leaving 1 base not matched to a gene. This CDR3 region has 15 residues. CDR1 and CDR2 from the germline V gene are LGHNA and YNFKEQ. The CDR3 loop is CASSQGDRGSGELFF. The CDR3 DNA sequence: TGTGCCAGCAGCCAAGGGGACAGGGGGTCCGGGGAGCTGTTTTTT.

The chain couples TRBV6-5 to TRBJ1-2; no reliable D call. Germline V gene sequence: CDR1 MNHEY, CDR2 SVGAGI. Trimming took off 2 bases at V and 4 bases at J, with 8 bases between the two ends. There are 13 residues in the CDR3. CDR3 protein: CASSYGGIYGYTF. CDR3 bases: TGTGCCAGCAGTTACGGAGGGATCTATGGCTACACCTTC.

This clonotype was detected only a few times. The V and J genes are TRBV3-1 and TRBJ1-2; a possible D gene is TRBD1 (6 bases). The V end was cut by 4 bases, the J end by 7 bases, with 19 bases between. The V gene's germline CDR1 is LGHDT and CDR2 YNNKEL (reference sequence). The CDR3 covers 15 residues. In DNA form, the CDR3 reads TGTGCCAGCAGCCTACAGGGTGGTGGTTCTTTTGGCTACACCTTC. This translates into CASSLQGGGSFGYTF.

The chain uses TRBV5-1 and TRBJ2-1; 8 bases line up with TRBD2. CDR3 size: 15 residues. Germline loops: CDR1 SGHRS, CDR2 YFSETQ. V lost 2 bases, J lost 4 bases, and 5 bases stayed unmatched. This chain's CDR3 is CASSFKRGTYNEQFF. In DNA, the CDR3 is TGCGCCAGCAGCTTCAAGCGGGGGACTTACAATGAGCAGTTCTTC.

The chain couples TRBV4-1 to TRBJ2-3; D gene unclear. The germline V and J ends were trimmed by 0 bases and 0 bases, with 10 bases remaining between them. The CDR3 runs 16 residues. Per germline, CDR1 MGHRA and CDR2 YSYEKL. CDR3 coding DNA: TGCGCCAGCAGCCAAGAAGCCCAGCCTAGCACAGATACGCAGTATTTT. Translating gives CASSQEAQPSTDTQYF.

This clonotype has a handful of counts. V gene TRBV6-5 combines with J gene TRBJ2-3; 12 bases line up with TRBD2. The CDR3 loop spans 14 amino acids. Germline V lookup: CDR1 MNHEY, CDR2 SVGAGI. The V gene end was trimmed by 7 bases and the J gene end by 4 bases; junction bases not matched to a gene: 3. The CDR3 nucleotides read TGTGCCAGCACCGCTAGCGGGGGGGCAGATACGCAGTATTTT. Its protein product is CASTASGGADTQYF.

The V gene is TRBV7-9, the J gene TRBJ2-3, with D possibly TRBD1 on 5 matching bases. Trimming took 1 base from V and 2 from J, leaving 7 bases between them. Germline loops: CDR1 SEHNR, CDR2 FQNEAQ (reference sequence). The CDR3 consists of 14 residues. Here the CDR3 DNA reads TGTGCCAGCAGCTTAGGGACACCCACAGATACGCAGTATTTT. It yields the protein CASSLGTPTDTQYF.

This clonotype was observed many times. J is TRBJ2-7 and V is TRBV5-1; D is possibly TRBD2 (5 bases). Trimming cost V 0 bases and J 1 base, with 14 bases left between them. Germline V gene sequence: CDR1 SGHRS, CDR2 YFSETQ. The CDR3 is made up of 16 amino acids. The DNA for the CDR3 is TGCGCCAGCAGCTTGGGCAGCCGGGATGGTTCCTACGAGCAGTACGTC. It is translated as CASSLGSRDGSYEQYV.

This clonotype was detected only a few times. The chain joins TRBV7-2 to TRBJ2-7; a weak D match, TRBD2 (6 bases). Between the trimmed V and J ends, which lost 1 base and 7 bases, there was a span of 14 bases. Germline CDR1 reads SGHTA; CDR2 reads FQGNSA. The CDR3 consists of 14 residues. The CDR3 DNA reads TGTGCCAGCAGCTTAGTAGGCGGGGCGCGAGAGCAGTACTTC. Translated, it gives CASSLVGGAREQYF.

In this sample, this clonotype turned up many times. This rearrangement joins TRBV21-1 to TRBJ2-7; TRBD2, the table's D call, lacks a check against the DNA. TRBV21-1 corresponds to a pseudogene. This CDR3 region has 14 residues. The DNA for the CDR3 is TGTGCCAGCAGCAACGAGGGAGTATCCTACGAGCAGTACGTC. Protein product: CASSNEGVSYEQYV.

This clonotype came up many times. The gene calls are TRBV9 and TRBJ2-1, with D unresolved. The CDR3 contains 16 residues. Germline CDR1 SGDLS, CDR2 YYNGEE. V lost 4 bases and J 8 bases, leaving 22 bases between the germline ends. The CDR3 DNA reads TGTGCCAGCAGCTCACGTCGTGGATACTCCTCCGATGAGCAGTTCTTC. Its translation is CASSSRRGYSSDEQFF. The full variable domain, its missing parts supplied by reference TRBV9 and TRBJ2-1, is DSGVTQTPKHLITATGQRVTLRCSPRSGDLSVYWYQQSLDQGLQFLIQYYNGEERAKGNILERFSAQQFPDLHSELNLSSLELGDSALYFCASSSRRGYSSDEQFFGPGTRLTVL.

This clonotype was recorded a few times. The chain uses TRBV9 and TRBJ2-3; no reliable D call. Trimming removed 2 bases from V and 6 bases from J, with 7 bases in between. In germline, CDR1 is SGDLS, CDR2 YYNGEE. The CDR3 has 12 amino acids. CDR3 protein: CASSVIFDTQYF. In DNA form, the CDR3 reads TGTGCCAGCAGCGTCATCTTCGATACGCAGTATTTT.

The rearrangement uses TRBV4-2 and TRBJ2-5; the match to TRBD1 covers 8 bases. With V trimmed by 2 bases and J by 2 bases, 10 bases remained unmatched. This CDR3 region has 17 residues. Germline V CDR1 and CDR2: LGHNA, YNFKEQ. The DNA of the CDR3 is TGTGCCAGCAGCCAATCACCCGGGACAGGAGGACAAGAGACCCAGTACTTC. Residues: CASSQSPGTGGQETQYF.

This clonotype was seen ten or more times. The CDR3 bases are TGTGCCAGCAGCCTAGGGGGACGGGGTGAGCAGTTCTTC. Residues: CASSLGGRGEQFF. V gene TRBV9 combines with J gene TRBJ2-1; tentatively, D is TRBD1 (6 bases). The CDR3 covers 13 residues. V was cut by 4 bases and J by 9 bases, with 14 bases left in between. Germline lookup yields CDR1 SGDLS and CDR2 YYNGEE. The variable domain in full, with the rest retrieved from reference TRBV9 and TRBJ2-1, is DSGVTQTPKHLITATGQRVTLRCSPRSGDLSVYWYQQSLDQGLQFLIQYYNGEERAKGNILERFSAQQFPDLHSELNLSSLELGDSALYFCASSLGGRGEQFFGPGTRLTVL.

This clonotype was detected many times. The chain joins TRBV5-1 to TRBJ1-4; D is possibly TRBD1 (5 bases). Trimming shortened V by 0 bases and J by 12 bases, and 15 bases separated the two germline ends. Germline CDR1 is SGHRS and CDR2 is YFSETQ. The CDR3 is 14 residues long. The CDR3 DNA sequence: TGCGCCAGCAGCTTGGCAATGTATGGGGGAGAACTGTTTTTT. Translation: CASSLAMYGGELFF.

This clonotype was observed a few times. The rearrangement joins TRBV6-5 to TRBJ1-1, with D hard to call. Per germline, CDR1 MNHEY and CDR2 SVGAGI. The V end lost 0 bases, the J end lost 4 bases, and 12 bases lay between the germline ends. This CDR3 region has 15 residues. In DNA, the CDR3 is TGTGCCAGCAGTTACTCATTCGGGTTGAGCACTGAAGCTTTCTTT. It encodes CASSYSFGLSTEAFF.